Below, 32 T cell receptor beta chains from the same sample are listed, as sequenced in a study of T cell repertoires in cytomegalovirus infection. TCRdb re-called the reads through MiXCR, storing one row per CDR3 protein. This sample has 360,000 or so distinct CDR3 sequences; roughly 34% occur once, and the top ten carry roughly 14%. No antigen has been identified for these receptors. The sample was cultured PBMCs, taken from culture after CMV antigen stimulation. These receptor sequences come from a human donor in good health (CMV status not recorded). Some clones in this sample may be carry-over from other donors' samples.

V is TRBV18 and J is TRBJ2-1; D gene uncertain. Germline CDR1 reads KGHSH; CDR2 reads LQKENI. Trimming cost V 4 bases and J 9 bases, with 19 bases left between them. This CDR3 comprises 15 residues. The CDR3 is CASSLMDGPQGEQFF. The CDR3 nucleotides read TGTGCCAGCTCACTGATGGACGGACCCCAAGGTGAGCAGTTCTTC.

The chain links TRBV7-9 to TRBJ1-2, with 7 bases matching TRBD1. The CDR3 length is 13 residues. Looked up from germline, CDR1 is SEHNR and CDR2 is FQNEAQ (reference sequence). Trimming at V came to 4 bases and at J to 8 bases, leaving 7 bases not matched to a gene. The CDR3 loop is CASSYRQGQGYTF. CDR3 nucleotide sequence: TGTGCCAGCAGCTACAGACAGGGCCAAGGCTACACCTTC.

This clonotype was observed many times. V is TRBV7-2 and J is TRBJ1-2; D is perhaps TRBD1 (6 bases). This CDR3 spans 15 amino acids. The germline CDR1 and CDR2 sequences are SGHTA and FQGNSA. V lost 2 bases, J lost 8 bases, and 18 bases lay in between. The CDR3 DNA reads as TGTGCCAGCAGCTTAAATTACGGGGGGGCTCGGGGCTACACCTTC. It encodes CASSLNYGGARGYTF.

With regard to this clonotype: Mismatch with germline at one junction end may stem from a read error. J is TRBJ2-2 and V is TRBV5-3, with 8 bases fitting TRBD2. TRBV5-3 qualifies as an ORF whose function is uncertain. This CDR3 contains 17 residues. The DNA of the CDR3 is TGTGCCAGCAGCTTTTTCGCGGGAGGACCCAACACCGGGGAGCTGTTTTTT. Protein sequence: CASSFFAGGPNTGELFF.

This clonotype showed up just a few times. The gene calls are TRBV6-5 and TRBJ2-7; TRBD2 matches at 7 bases. Germline CDR1 MNHEY, CDR2 SVGAGI. CDR3 size: 13 residues. Trimming took 5 bases from V and 7 from J; bases not matched to a gene: 8. CDR3 loop: CASSNRLAGEQYV. The CDR3 bases are TGTGCCAGCAGTAACAGACTAGCTGGGGAGCAGTACGTC.

By sample share, this clonotype is large (0.1 to 1%). The chain couples TRBV7-2 to TRBJ2-5, with D unclear. Germline V gene data show CDR1 as SGHTA and CDR2 as FQGNSA. V lost 1 base to trimming and J lost 5 bases, with 8 bases between them. CDR3 size: 13 residues. The CDR3 sequence is CASSLVPYETQYF. The CDR3 DNA follows: TGTGCCAGCAGCTTAGTCCCGTACGAGACCCAGTACTTC.

The rearrangement joins TRBV7-2 to TRBJ2-7; 9 positions match TRBD2. Germline CDR1 SGHTA, CDR2 FQGNSA. V was pared by 3 bases and J by 1 base, with 4 bases of the junction left unmatched. This CDR3 is 15 amino acids long. The CDR3 bases are TGTGCCAGCAGCTTGACTAGCGGTGCATCCTACGAGCAGTACGTC. Protein sequence: CASSLTSGASYEQYV.

This clonotype was counted ten times or more. The genes are TRBV7-3 and TRBJ2-2; D gene unclear. V was pared by 1 base and J by 2 bases, with 2 bases between. Germline lookup yields CDR1 SGHTA and CDR2 FQGTGA. This CDR3 region has 13 residues. CDR3: CASSLSNTGELFF. The CDR3 nucleotides read TGTGCCAGCAGCTTAAGTAACACCGGGGAGCTGTTTTTT. The full variable domain, with the rest looked up from reference TRBV7-3 and TRBJ2-2, is GAGVSQTPSNKVTEKGKYVELRCDPISGHTALYWYRQSLGQGPEFLIYFQGTGAADDSGLPNDRFFAVRPEGSVSTLKIQRTERGDSAVYLCASSLSNTGELFFGEGSRLTVL.

The V and J genes are TRBV12-3 or TRBV12-4 and TRBJ1-3; D is perhaps TRBD1 (5 bases). The CDR3 runs to 11 residues. V lost 9 bases and J lost 9, with 12 bases in between. CDR3 bases: TGTGCCAGTCCAGGGATAGGCACCATATATTTT. It encodes CASPGIGTIYF.

The chain recombines TRBV27 with TRBJ2-1; D not certain. This CDR3 is built from 13 residues. The ends were cut back, 6 bases at V and 6 bases at J, with 12 bases in the middle. Germline V lookup: CDR1 MNHEY, CDR2 SMNVEV (reference sequence). The DNA for the CDR3 is TGTGCCAGCAGGAAGTCGGGTGTCAATGAGCAGTTCTTC. Protein sequence: CASRKSGVNEQFF.

This clonotype was found a few times. DNA of the CDR3: TGTGCCAGCAGTGAACAGGGGGTCGGTGGCTACACCTTC. Its protein product is CASSEQGVGGYTF. The V gene is TRBV25-1, the J gene TRBJ1-2; 7 bases line up with TRBD1. J was trimmed by 7 bases and V by 2 bases; bases with no gene match: 4. The V gene's germline CDR1 is MGHDK and CDR2 SYGVNS. The CDR3 spans 13 residues.

This clonotype has more than one count but fewer than ten. The rearrangement uses TRBV7-9 and TRBJ2-7, with D maybe TRBD1 (6 bases). This CDR3 has 14 amino acids. In germline, CDR1 is SEHNR, CDR2 FQNEAQ (reference sequence). V dropped 6 bases and J dropped 7 bases, with 19 bases sitting between them. The CDR3 reads CASRPPRRDTEQYF. CDR3 sequence (DNA): TGTGCCAGCAGACCACCCCGCCGGGACACAGAGCAGTACTTC.

J is TRBJ1-2 and V is TRBV6-5, with D perhaps matching TRBD1 (6 bases). The CDR3 loop spans 12 amino acids. Trimming stripped 8 bases from V and 7 bases from J, with 14 bases between. Germline V gene sequence: CDR1 MNHEY, CDR2 SVGAGI. The DNA of the CDR3 is TGTGCCAGCTCTCCTCTAGGGGGTGGCTACACCTTC. Translating gives CASSPLGGGYTF.

V usage is TRBV19 and J usage is TRBJ2-3, with D possibly TRBD2 on 6 matching bases. Germline-derived CDR1 and CDR2 are LNHDA and SQIVND (reference sequence). The CDR3 spans 19 residues. Trimming stripped 3 bases from V and 1 base from J, with 23 bases between. CDR3 nucleotide sequence: TGTGCCAGTAGTATCATGGGACTCAACCAGAATCTGCGCACAGATACGCAGTATTTT. Its translation is CASSIMGLNQNLRTDTQYF.

This rearrangement joins TRBV28 to TRBJ1-4, with a tentative D call TRBD1 (5 bases). Germline CDR1 reads MDHEN; CDR2 reads SYDVKM. V shed 6 bases and J shed 0 bases, with 8 bases lying between them. This CDR3 spans 14 amino acids. The CDR3 DNA reads as TGTGCCAGCAGATCACAGGCAACTAATGAAAAACTGTTTTTT. Translation: CASRSQATNEKLFF.

The rearrangement uses TRBV7-2 and TRBJ1-6, with D perhaps TRBD1 (5 bases). The V end was cut by 5 bases, the J end by 3 bases, with 14 bases between. This CDR3 is 16 amino acids long. The germline CDR1 and CDR2 sequences are SGHTA and FQGNSA. The CDR3, as DNA: TGTGCCAGCAGCGTCACAGGTCCGCGCTATAATTCACCCCTCCACTTT. Translated: CASSVTGPRYNSPLHF.

The rearrangement links TRBV28 to TRBJ2-3, with D possibly being TRBD2 (6 bases). This CDR3 is built from 15 residues. Germline loops: CDR1 MDHEN, CDR2 SYDVKM. Deletions cut 5 bases from V and 2 bases from J, with 14 bases between. CDR3 amino acids: CASSGRETATDTQYF. The CDR3 coding sequence is TGTGCCAGCAGTGGACGGGAGACCGCCACAGATACGCAGTATTTT.

The table lists this clonotype with a few counts. The chain couples TRBV6-2 or TRBV6-3 to TRBJ2-7, with 11 bases identical to TRBD2. Looked up from germline, CDR1 is MNHEY and CDR2 is SVGEGT. The CDR3 has 16 amino acids. Germline trimming cut 5 bases from V and 2 bases from J; bases unmatched to any gene: 8. The CDR3 is CASSLTGTSGAYEQYV. As DNA, the CDR3 is TGTGCCAGCAGTCTCACCGGGACTAGCGGTGCCTACGAGCAGTACGTC.

V gene TRBV7-9 combines with J gene TRBJ1-3; D may be TRBD1 (5 bases). There are 16 residues in the CDR3. Germline assignment: CDR1 SEHNR and CDR2 FQNEAQ (reference sequence). Trimming stripped 3 bases from V and 0 bases from J, with 12 bases between. CDR3 nucleotides: TGTGCCAGCAGCTTTATACCCGACAGCTCTGGAAACACCATATATTTT. It encodes CASSFIPDSSGNTIYF.

This clonotype came up a few times. The chain employs TRBV6-1 and TRBJ2-2; D remains ambiguous. The CDR3 totals 14 residues. V was shortened by 7 bases and J by 1 base, with 10 bases between the two germline ends. Germline V gene sequence: CDR1 MNHNS, CDR2 SASEGT. CDR3 in amino acids: CASTRAGNTGELFF. DNA for the CDR3: TGTGCCAGCACCCGGGCTGGGAACACCGGGGAGCTGTTTTTT.

The genes are TRBV14 and TRBJ2-7; 12 bases are shared with TRBD2. In germline, CDR1 is SGHDN, CDR2 FVKESK. The CDR3 is 15 residues long. The junction had 0 bases not matched to a gene; V was cut back by 1 base and J by 2 bases. CDR3 coding DNA: TGTGCCAGCAGCCAAGGGACTAGCGGGACCTACGAGCAGTACGTC. Its translation is CASSQGTSGTYEQYV.

CDR3 protein: CASSSKGTYLETQYF. As DNA, the CDR3 is TGTGCCAGCAGTTCAAAAGGAACTTACCTAGAGACCCAGTACTTC. The chain has TRBV27 and TRBJ2-5; D remains ambiguous. Looked up from germline, CDR1 is MNHEY and CDR2 is SMNVEV (reference sequence). This CDR3 has 15 amino acids. The germline V and J ends were trimmed by 4 bases and 4 bases, with 16 bases remaining between them.

The chain has TRBV2 and TRBJ1-5; D is ambiguous. CDR3 length equals 14 residues. Per the germline V gene, CDR1 is SNHLY and CDR2 is FYNNEI. Trimming stripped 7 bases from V and 5 bases from J, with 15 bases between. The CDR3 here is CASMLEAAHQPQHF. In DNA form, the CDR3 reads TGTGCCAGCATGCTCGAAGCGGCGCATCAGCCCCAGCATTTT.

The V call is TRBV6-5, the J call TRBJ1-1; 7 nucleotides agree with TRBD1. The germline V gene has CDR1 MNHEY and CDR2 SVGAGI. Unmatched junction bases numbered 7, after V lost 5 bases and J lost 1 base. CDR3 length: 15 amino acids. The CDR3 DNA is TGTGCCAGCAGTCCTCAGGGACAGCGGAACACTGAAGCTTTCTTT. This translates into CASSPQGQRNTEAFF.

This clonotype showed up many times. J is TRBJ2-5 and V is TRBV7-2; TRBD2 agrees at 11 bases. With 5 bases clipped from V and 5 bases from J, the junction kept 10 bases outside the gene matches. Germline CDR1 and CDR2: SGHTA and FQGNSA. This CDR3 spans 16 amino acids. The DNA for the CDR3 is TGTGCCAGCAGCACGACTAGCGGGATGGTAAGGGAGACCCAGTACTTC. Encoded protein: CASSTTSGMVRETQYF.

The chain links TRBV20-1 to TRBJ2-2; weak D call: TRBD2 (6 bases). Germline values: CDR1 DFQATT, CDR2 SNEGSKA (reference sequence). This CDR3 comprises 12 residues. Trimming stripped 6 bases from V and 6 bases from J, with 11 bases between. The CDR3 DNA is TGCAGTGCCCCTAGGGAGGCCGGGGAGCTGTTTTTT. Translated, it gives CSAPREAGELFF.

The V gene is TRBV9, the J gene TRBJ2-7, with TRBD2 matching over 12 bases. This CDR3 spans 15 amino acids. With V trimmed by 4 bases and J by 5 bases, 7 bases remained unmatched. Germline assignment: CDR1 SGDLS and CDR2 YYNGEE. The chain's CDR3 is CASSPETSGSNEQYF. CDR3 nucleotide sequence: TGTGCCAGCAGCCCTGAGACTAGCGGGAGCAACGAGCAGTACTTC. Using reference TRBV9 and TRBJ2-7 for the parts outside the CDR3, the full variable domain is DSGVTQTPKHLITATGQRVTLRCSPRSGDLSVYWYQQSLDQGLQFLIQYYNGEERAKGNILERFSAQQFPDLHSELNLSSLELGDSALYFCASSPETSGSNEQYFGPGTRLTVT.

The gene calls are TRBV4-1 and TRBJ2-3; D is ambiguous. The CDR3 runs to 16 residues. V was clipped by 6 bases and J by 2 bases, with 18 bases between them. Germline V gene data show CDR1 as MGHRA and CDR2 as YSYEKL. CDR3 DNA sequence: TGCGCCAGCAGAGTTAGGGTCTTGACTGACACAGATACGCAGTATTTT. Translated, it gives CASRVRVLTDTDTQYF.

About this clonotype: The junction and the germline gene differ at one end; a read error may be behind it. The CDR3 loop is CASSQVIRRDTYNEPFF. The DNA of the CDR3 is TGCGCCAGCAGCCAAGTGATCCGGCGGGACACCTACAATGAGCCGTTCTTC. The rearrangement joins TRBV4-3 to TRBJ2-1; either TRBD1 or TRBD2 may fit D (6 bases each). Germline CDR1 and CDR2: LGHNA and YSLEER. The CDR3 is made up of 17 amino acids.

The chain recombines TRBV19 with TRBJ1-5; D is unclear. The V gene lost 3 bases and the J gene lost 4 bases, with 7 bases spanning the gap. The germline gives CDR1 LNHDA, CDR2 SQIVND (reference sequence). The CDR3 covers 13 residues. CDR3 protein: CASSIQQNQPQHF. For the CDR3, the DNA is TGTGCCAGTAGTATCCAACAAAATCAGCCCCAGCATTTT.

The gene calls are TRBV5-1 and TRBJ1-1, with a weak D call TRBD1 (6 bases). The CDR3 has 15 residues. CDR1 SGHRS and CDR2 YFSETQ come from the germline V gene. V lost 4 bases and J 0 bases, leaving 13 bases between the germline ends. The CDR3 bases are TGCGCCAGCAGCGCAACAGGGACTATGAACACTGAAGCTTTCTTT. It encodes CASSATGTMNTEAFF.

The chain uses TRBV7-9 and TRBJ1-5, with D uncertain. CDR3 length: 14 amino acids. Trimming took off 3 bases at V and 1 base at J, with 7 bases between the two ends. From germline, CDR1 is SEHNR and CDR2 FQNEAQ (reference sequence). In DNA, the CDR3 is TGTGCCAGCAGCTTTAGTCAAAGCAATCAGCCCCAGCATTTT. Translated, it gives CASSFSQSNQPQHF.